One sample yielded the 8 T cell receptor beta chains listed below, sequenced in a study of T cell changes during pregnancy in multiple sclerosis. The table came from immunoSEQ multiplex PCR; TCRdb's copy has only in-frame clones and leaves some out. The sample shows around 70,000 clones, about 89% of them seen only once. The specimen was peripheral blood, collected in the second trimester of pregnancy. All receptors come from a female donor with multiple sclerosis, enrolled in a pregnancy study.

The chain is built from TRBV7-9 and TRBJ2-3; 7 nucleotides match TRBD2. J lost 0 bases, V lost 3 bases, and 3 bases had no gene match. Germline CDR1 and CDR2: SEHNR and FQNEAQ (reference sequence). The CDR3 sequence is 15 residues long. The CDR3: CASSFSGSSTDTQYF. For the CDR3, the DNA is TGTGCCAGCAGCTTTAGCGGGTCTAGCACAGATACGCAGTATTTT.

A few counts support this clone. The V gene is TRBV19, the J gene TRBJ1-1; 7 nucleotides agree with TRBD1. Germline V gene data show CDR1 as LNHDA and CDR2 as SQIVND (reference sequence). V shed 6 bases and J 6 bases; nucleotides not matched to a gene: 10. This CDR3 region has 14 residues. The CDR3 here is CASRRDRESAEAFF. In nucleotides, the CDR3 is TGTGCCAGTAGAAGGGACAGAGAGTCCGCTGAAGCTTTCTTT.

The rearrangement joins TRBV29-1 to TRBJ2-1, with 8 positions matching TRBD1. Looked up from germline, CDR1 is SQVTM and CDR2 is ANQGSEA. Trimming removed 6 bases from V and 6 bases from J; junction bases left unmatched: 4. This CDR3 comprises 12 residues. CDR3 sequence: CSVPQGANEQFF. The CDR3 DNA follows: TGCAGCGTGCCGCAGGGGGCCAATGAGCAGTTCTTC.

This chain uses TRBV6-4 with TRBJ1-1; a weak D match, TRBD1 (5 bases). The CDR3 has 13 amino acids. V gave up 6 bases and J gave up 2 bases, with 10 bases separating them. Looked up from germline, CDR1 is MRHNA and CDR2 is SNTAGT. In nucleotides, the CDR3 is TGTGCCAGCAGGCAGCAGGGTAACACTGAAGCTTTCTTT. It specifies CASRQQGNTEAFF.

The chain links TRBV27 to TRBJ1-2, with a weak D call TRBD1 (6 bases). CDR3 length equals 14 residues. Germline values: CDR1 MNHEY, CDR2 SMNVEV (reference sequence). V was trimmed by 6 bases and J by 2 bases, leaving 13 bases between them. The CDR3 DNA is TGTGCCAGCAGGCAACAGGGACGGAACTATGGCTACACCTTC. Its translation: CASRQQGRNYGYTF.

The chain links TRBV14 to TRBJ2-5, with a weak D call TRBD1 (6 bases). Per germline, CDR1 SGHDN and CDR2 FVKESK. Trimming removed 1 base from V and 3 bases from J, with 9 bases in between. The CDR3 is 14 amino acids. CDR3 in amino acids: CASSQVYREETQYF. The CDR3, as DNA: TGTGCCAGCAGCCAAGTATACAGGGAAGAGACCCAGTACTTC.

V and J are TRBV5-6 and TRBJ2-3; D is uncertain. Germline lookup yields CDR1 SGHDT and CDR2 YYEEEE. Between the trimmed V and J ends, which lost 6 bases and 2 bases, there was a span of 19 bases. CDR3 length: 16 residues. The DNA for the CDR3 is TGTGCCAGCATCATCCCTAGGTTCCAAGCCACAGATACGCAGTATTTT. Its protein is CASIIPRFQATDTQYF.

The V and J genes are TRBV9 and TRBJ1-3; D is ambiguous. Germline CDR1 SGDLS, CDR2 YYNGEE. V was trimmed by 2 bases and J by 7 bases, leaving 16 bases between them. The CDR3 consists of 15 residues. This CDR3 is CASSVGGTVGNTIYF. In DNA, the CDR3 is TGTGCCAGCAGCGTTGGAGGAACAGTCGGGAACACCATATATTTT.